The clone carrying this TCR beta chain was detected ten times or more. Each sorted-subset library came from about a million CD4+ or CD8+ T cells. The data originate from a study of neurological immune-mediated disorders. The making of cDNA relied on 5'RACE with 10-nucleotide random UMIs. Every sequencing run generated over 180 million TCR-beta sequences from 15-18 subjects. One entry per CDR3 protein, called by TCRdb with MiXCR from the 5' RACE reads. Altogether roughly 4,100 distinct CDR3 sequences are present, approximately 32% being singletons, with the ten largest covering about 45%. Sequenced material: CD8+ T cells from blood. The sequence was collected from a man aged 45-65 years with HTLV-1-associated myelopathy (HAM/TSP).

CDR3: CASSQLSGADTQYF. CDR3 DNA sequence: TGCGCCAGCAGCCAACTCAGCGGAGCAGATACGCAGTATTTT. The chain joins TRBV4-1 to TRBJ2-3; a weak D match, TRBD2 (5 bases). Germline values: CDR1 MGHRA, CDR2 YSYEKL. V was trimmed by 2 bases and J by 4 bases, leaving 10 bases between them. The CDR3 is made up of 14 amino acids.